The 19 T cell receptor beta chains given below trace back to one sample, sequenced in a study of OX40 agonist ivuxolimab in advanced cancers. Generated by immunoSEQ multiplex PCR, the TCRdb table keeps only in-frame clones and is missing some. The table records 60,000 to 65,000 clones, about 92% of them present only once. Sample: CD4+ or CD8+ T cells sorted from blood, taken in a trial of the OX40 agonist ivuxolimab. All receptors derive from an adult with an advanced solid tumor such as melanoma, head and neck, liver or kidney cancer.

This chain uses TRBV7-9 with TRBJ2-1; tentative D call: TRBD2 (5 bases). V lost 1 base, J lost 8 bases, and 12 bases lay in between. The CDR3 runs to 14 residues. CDR1 and CDR2 (germline): SEHNR, FQNEAQ (reference sequence). The CDR3 DNA follows: TGTGCCAGCAGCTTAGACGGGGTCAATGATGAGCAGTTCTTC. Its translation is CASSLDGVNDEQFF.

This sequence joins TRBV5-4 and TRBJ1-1, with 8 nucleotides matching TRBD1. Trimming cost V 1 base and J 4 bases; bases outside gene matches: 6. This CDR3 is 15 amino acids long. The germline V gene encodes CDR1 SGHNT and CDR2 YYREEE (reference sequence). In nucleotides, the CDR3 is TGTGCCAGCAGCTTGAGTCAGGGGGCGAGCACTGAAGCTTTCTTT. Residues: CASSLSQGASTEAFF.

CDR3 coding DNA: TGCAGCGTTGCCGGGGGGGTAAACAATGAGCAGTTCTTC. Encoded protein: CSVAGGVNNEQFF. The genes are TRBV29-1 and TRBJ2-1, with TRBD2 matching over 8 bases. Germline CDR1 SQVTM, CDR2 ANQGSEA. V lost 4 bases and J lost 5; bases outside the gene matches: 4. CDR3 length: 13 amino acids.

This clone showed up just once. The chain recombines TRBV5-1 with TRBJ1-1; TRBD1 is a possible D gene (5 bases). V lost 4 bases, J lost 7 bases, and 20 bases lay in between. From germline, CDR1 is SGHRS and CDR2 YFSETQ. The CDR3 has 15 amino acids. The CDR3 spells CASSPPVTDGDEAFF. The CDR3 bases are TGCGCCAGCAGCCCCCCGGTGACAGACGGGGATGAAGCTTTCTTT.

This sequence joins TRBV19 and TRBJ2-5; the match to TRBD2 covers 7 bases. The junction had 5 bases not matched to a gene; V was cut back by 2 bases and J by 2 bases. The CDR3 covers 15 residues. CDR1 and CDR2 (germline): LNHDA, SQIVND (reference sequence). The DNA for the CDR3 is TGTGCCAGTAGTATATACGCGGGAGTACAAGAGACCCAGTACTTC. Amino acid sequence: CASSIYAGVQETQYF.

This chain links TRBV9 with TRBJ2-7; tentative D call: TRBD2 (6 bases). The CDR3 consists of 14 residues. CDR1 is SGDLS and CDR2 is YYNGEE in the germline V gene. Trimming took off 0 bases at V and 4 bases at J, with 11 bases between the two ends. CDR3 region: CASSVVDSGYEQYF. CDR3 nucleotide sequence: TGTGCCAGCAGCGTAGTTGATAGCGGATACGAGCAGTACTTC.

This chain connects TRBV11-2 to TRBJ1-3; D unclear. CDR1 is SGHAT and CDR2 is FQNNGV in the germline V gene. There are 16 residues in the CDR3. Trimming removed 1 base from V and 2 bases from J, with 12 bases in between. CDR3 bases: TGTGCCAGCAGCTTAGTGGTAGCGGGCGCTGGAAACACCATATATTTT. This sequence encodes CASSLVVAGAGNTIYF.

This chain connects TRBV7-8 to TRBJ1-4; 11 bases are a match to TRBD1. Trimming took 4 bases from V and 7 from J; bases not matched to a gene: 5. Germline CDR1 reads SGHVS; CDR2 reads FQNEAQ. The CDR3 contains 15 residues. In DNA, the CDR3 is TGTGCCAGCAGCTCTGGACAGGGGGCGGGTGAAAAACTGTTTTTT. As protein: CASSSGQGAGEKLFF.

This clone was recorded only once. This chain links TRBV7-9 with TRBJ1-1; D gene ambiguous. This CDR3 contains 13 residues. Trimming removed 3 bases at V and 4 bases at J, with 9 bases between. From germline, CDR1 is SEHNR and CDR2 FQNEAQ (reference sequence). The CDR3, as DNA: TGTGCCAGCAGCTTGGAAAGTGGCACTGAAGCTTTCTTT. It codes for CASSLESGTEAFF.

This clone was counted between two and nine times. The chain uses TRBV10-2 and TRBJ1-5; possible D gene TRBD1, 5 bases. The CDR3 contains 12 residues. Trimming removed 3 bases from V and 7 bases from J, with 7 bases in between. The germline gives CDR1 WSHSY, CDR2 SAAADI. The DNA of the CDR3 is TGCGCCAGCAGTGACAGGGACCAGCCCCAGCATTTT. Protein sequence: CASSDRDQPQHF.

The genes are TRBV19 and TRBJ2-2, with 10 bases identical to TRBD1. V gave up 6 bases and J gave up 4 bases; unmatched junction bases: 8. The germline gives CDR1 LNHDA, CDR2 SQIVND (reference sequence). The CDR3 consists of 16 residues. Written as DNA, the CDR3 is TGTGCCAGTAGACAAACCGGGACAGGGGTCACCGGGGAGCTGTTTTTT. Protein: CASRQTGTGVTGELFF.

The chain combines TRBV18 with TRBJ1-1; tentatively, D is TRBD1 (5 bases). Deletions cut 6 bases from V and 8 bases from J, with 10 bases between. The length of the CDR3 is 11 residues. Germline lookup yields CDR1 KGHSH and CDR2 LQKENI. CDR3 bases: TGTGCCAGCTCCGGGGGGAGGGAAGCTTTCTTT. Amino acid sequence: CASSGGREAFF.

The chain is built from TRBV6-5 and TRBJ1-1, with D possibly matching TRBD1 (5 bases). Germline V lookup: CDR1 MNHEY, CDR2 SVGAGI. The CDR3 runs to 13 residues. V lost 5 bases to trimming and J lost 6 bases, with 13 bases between them. DNA for the CDR3: TGTGCCAGCAGTGGAAGACAGCCCGCTGAAGCTTTCTTT. Translating gives CASSGRQPAEAFF.

The chain uses TRBV4-1 and TRBJ2-7; D is perhaps TRBD1 (5 bases). The CDR3 runs to 14 residues. The V end was cut by 3 bases, the J end by 2 bases, with 11 bases between. Germline CDR1 and CDR2: MGHRA and YSYEKL. The CDR3 protein is CASSHQQGAYEQYF. As DNA, the CDR3 is TGCGCCAGCAGCCATCAGCAGGGTGCCTACGAGCAGTACTTC.

The chain combines TRBV5-4 with TRBJ2-5; D is uncertain. Looked up from germline, CDR1 is SGHNT and CDR2 is YYREEE (reference sequence). This CDR3 has 14 residues. V lost 2 bases, J lost 5 bases, and 13 bases lay in between. DNA for the CDR3: TGTGCCAGCAGCTTTTCATTGGGCATGGAGACCCAGTACTTC. Translating gives CASSFSLGMETQYF.

The chain recombines TRBV15 with TRBJ2-7; 11 bases fit TRBD2. Looked up from germline, CDR1 is LNHNV and CDR2 is YYDKDF (reference sequence). CDR3 length: 17 residues. J gave up 2 bases and V 5 bases, and 11 bases lay outside the gene matches. The chain's CDR3 is CATSGGLGTSGAYEQYF. Written as DNA, the CDR3 is TGTGCCACCAGCGGAGGACTAGGGACTAGCGGAGCCTACGAGCAGTACTTC.

The rearrangement uses TRBV15 and TRBJ2-2; 16 nucleotides line up with TRBD2. CDR1 is LNHNV and CDR2 is YYDKDF in the germline V gene (reference sequence). V gave up 5 bases and J gave up 7 bases; unmatched junction bases: 19. The CDR3 spans 21 residues. The CDR3 sequence: CATSLKDQQGLAGGPVGELFF. For the CDR3, the DNA is TGTGCCACCAGCCTAAAAGACCAACAGGGACTAGCGGGGGGGCCGGTCGGGGAGCTGTTTTTT.

The V gene is TRBV10-2, the J gene TRBJ1-5, with D hard to call. Germline values: CDR1 WSHSY, CDR2 SAAADI. Deletions cut 0 bases from V and 11 bases from J, with 20 bases between. This CDR3 has 16 amino acids. The CDR3: CASSESVDGLALAQHF. CDR3 bases: TGCGCCAGCAGTGAGTCGGTCGACGGACTCGCCCTGGCCCAGCATTTT.

Note on this clone: At one boundary the junction diverges from the germline segment, which might be a read error. The chain is built from TRBV7-7 and TRBJ2-5; TRBD1 might be the D (6 bases). CDR3 size: 15 residues. Germline CDR1 and CDR2: SSHAT and FNYEAQ (reference sequence). CDR3 sequence: CASSLALGQGETQYF. Here the CDR3 DNA reads TGTGCTAGCAGCTTAGCGCTGGGGCAGGGGGAGACCCAGTACTTC.